This T cell receptor beta chain originates from a study of blood T cell repertoires in COVID-19. Study-wide background: Sample material is recorded as cDNA or gDNA derived from T cells, B-cell-depleted T cells, or PBMCs.

Donors were grouped by their self-reported clinical history. The study counted Cohort 3 donors as recovered given two negative PCRs, clearance, or symptom resolution. The germline V gene has CDR1 MDHEN and CDR2 SYDVKM. V lost 3 bases to trimming and J lost 1 base, with 16 bases between them. The CDR3 runs 16 residues. As processed by the authors: Scientists estimated how many nucleated cells there were by amplifying reference gene primers. TCRdb's table, derived via immunoSEQ multiplex PCR, lists solely in-frame clones and lacks some. V, J and clone size were drawn from that table, and D and trimming were deduced from the DNA. In the table there are over 200,000 clones, 75% to 90% of which are singletons.

Sequencing was carried out using PBMCs or T cells enriched from blood (not recorded which). This receptor was taken from a woman aged 45-65 years who had recovered from COVID-19. V usage is TRBV28 and J usage is TRBJ2-7; no definite D call. Here the CDR3 reads CASSFPAWSGSYEQYF. In nucleotides, the CDR3 is TGTGCCAGCAGTTTCCCGGCATGGTCGGGTTCCTACGAGCAGTACTTC. Using reference TRBV28 and TRBJ2-7 for the parts outside the CDR3, the full variable domain is DVKVTQSSRYLVKRTGEKVFLECVQDMDHENMFWYRQDPGLGLRLIYFSYDVKMKEKGDIPEGYSVSREKKERFSLILESASTNQTSMYLCASSFPAWSGSYEQYFGPGTRLTVT.